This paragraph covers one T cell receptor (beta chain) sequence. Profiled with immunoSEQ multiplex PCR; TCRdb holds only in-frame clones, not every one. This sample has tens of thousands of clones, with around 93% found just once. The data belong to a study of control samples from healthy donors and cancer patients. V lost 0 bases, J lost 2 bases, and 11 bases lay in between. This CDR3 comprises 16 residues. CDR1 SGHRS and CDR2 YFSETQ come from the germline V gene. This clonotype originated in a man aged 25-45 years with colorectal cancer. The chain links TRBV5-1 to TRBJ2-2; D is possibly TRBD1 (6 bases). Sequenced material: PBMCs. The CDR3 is CASSLGGGQNTGELFF. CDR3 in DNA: TGCGCCAGCAGCTTGGGAGGGGGACAAAACACCGGGGAGCTGTTTTTT.